This passage covers 10 T cell receptor beta chains from one sample sequenced in a study of read filtering for tumor transcriptome and immune sequencing. The library was built from about 400 ng RNA with molecular barcoded adaptors for alpha/delta and beta/gamma chains. One entry per CDR3 protein, called by TCRdb with MiXCR from the reads. The sample yields tens of thousands of distinct CDR3 sequences, less than 20% seen once. Material: a population of CD138-negative cells sorted from bone marrow. The source is a donor at least 40 years old with multiple myeloma.

This clonotype was recorded at least ten times. The chain recombines TRBV20-1 with TRBJ2-3; possible D gene TRBD1, 5 bases. This CDR3 has 15 residues. Between the trimmed V and J ends, which lost 0 bases and 3 bases, there was a span of 13 bases. Germline V gives CDR1 DFQATT, CDR2 SNEGSKA (reference sequence). CDR3 region: CSARDWGRVTDTQYF. CDR3 nucleotide sequence: TGCAGTGCTAGAGATTGGGGCAGGGTAACAGATACGCAGTATTTT.

Many counts were recorded for this clonotype. V is TRBV4-1 and J is TRBJ2-3; perhaps TRBD1 as D (6 bases). The CDR3 consists of 15 residues. V lost 0 bases to trimming and J lost 3 bases, with 10 bases between them. In germline, CDR1 is MGHRA, CDR2 YSYEKL. CDR3 nucleotides: TGCGCCAGCAGCCAAGAAGAGGGGGAGACAGATACGCAGTATTTT. The encoded protein is CASSQEEGETDTQYF.

Concerning this clonotype: Since a much larger clone is just one base distant, this may be a read error. The chain couples TRBV6-2 or TRBV6-3 to TRBJ2-5; a possible D gene is TRBD2 (5 bases). The CDR3 length is 14 residues. Trimming stripped 4 bases from V and 4 bases from J, with 13 bases between. Germline V lookup: CDR1 MNHEY, CDR2 SVGEGT. CDR3 residues: CASSSPGKGETQYF. In DNA, the CDR3 is TGTGCCAGCAGTTCTCCGGGGAAAGGAGAGACCCAGTACTTC.

The sample holds many counts of this clonotype. This rearrangement joins TRBV5-1 to TRBJ2-2; no definite D call. This CDR3 is 14 amino acids long. Trimming pared 5 bases from V and 4 bases from J, leaving 12 bases between. In germline, CDR1 is SGHRS, CDR2 YFSETQ. CDR3 protein: CASRYDNPTGELFF. The DNA of the CDR3 is TGCGCCAGCAGATACGACAACCCCACCGGGGAGCTGTTTTTT.

This chain connects TRBV12-3 or TRBV12-4 to TRBJ2-3; 12 positions agree with TRBD2. Trimming took 4 bases from V and 3 from J; bases not matched to a gene: 5. The CDR3 has 16 amino acids. CDR3 DNA sequence: TGTGCCAGCAGTTCTAGCGGGGGGGCTATAACAGATACGCAGTATTTT. It specifies CASSSSGGAITDTQYF.

This clonotype was seen repeatedly, ten times or more. CDR3 sequence (DNA): TGCAGTGCTAGAGTACCAGGACGCCGTTCAACTAATGAAAAACTGTTTTTT. Translating gives CSARVPGRRSTNEKLFF. The chain links TRBV20-1 to TRBJ1-4; no clear D gene. Germline values: CDR1 DFQATT, CDR2 SNEGSKA (reference sequence). The CDR3 loop spans 17 amino acids. Trimming took off 1 base at V and 0 bases at J, with 15 bases between the two ends.

This clonotype was detected ten times or more. The chain has TRBV12-3 or TRBV12-4 and TRBJ2-7, with D tentatively TRBD2 (5 bases). V dropped 3 bases and J dropped 5 bases, with 14 bases sitting between them. This CDR3 has 14 residues. In DNA, the CDR3 is TGTGCCAGCAGTTTTGTTGGGAGAATCGACGAGCAGTACTTC. This sequence encodes CASSFVGRIDEQYF.

This clonotype has ten or more counts. DNA for the CDR3: TGCAGCGTGGAGAACAGGGGTGGAAACACCATATATTTT. Amino acid sequence: CSVENRGGNTIYF. This chain connects TRBV29-1 to TRBJ1-3; 7 nucleotides align to TRBD1. Germline-derived CDR1 and CDR2 are SQVTM and ANQGSEA. CDR3 length: 13 amino acids. Losses at the gene ends were 6 bases for V and 3 bases for J; bases not matched to a gene: 5.

This clonotype was detected many times. This CDR3 reads CASSSGRYSNQPQHF. DNA of the CDR3: TGTGCCAGCAGTTCGGGACGGTATAGCAATCAGCCCCAGCATTTT. The chain recombines TRBV2 with TRBJ1-5; the D gene is possibly TRBD1 (5 bases). Germline CDR1 is SNHLY and CDR2 is FYNNEI. Trimming took off 5 bases at V and 0 bases at J, with 11 bases between the two ends. The CDR3 is 15 residues long.

This chain links TRBV5-1 with TRBJ1-1, with 8 bases identical to TRBD1. Unmatched junction bases numbered 8, after V lost 3 bases and J lost 1 base. Germline V CDR1 and CDR2: SGHRS, YFSETQ. The CDR3 has 16 residues. CDR3 DNA: TGCGCCAGCAGCTCCCTCTCCGGACAGGGGAACACTGAAGCTTTCTTT. This encodes CASSSLSGQGNTEAFF.